These 5 T cell receptor beta chains originate from one sample sequenced in a study of T cells in Graves' hyperthyroidism and ophthalmopathy. Authors of the study amplified TCR beta CDR3 regions from RNA transcripts. Researchers ran a first-round RT-PCR on the TCR CDR3 using the HTBI primer set. Using its own MiXCR run on the multiplex PCR reads, TCRdb lists one record per CDR3 protein. The data show more than 300,000 distinct CDR3 sequences, under 20% seen once. Specimen: blood. All receptors come from a man between 18 and 35 years old with Graves' ophthalmopathy.

This clonotype was picked up many times. The chain combines TRBV10-3 with TRBJ2-1; TRBD2 might be the D (5 bases). CDR3 length: 11 residues. Germline V gives CDR1 ENHRY, CDR2 SYGVKD. V was shortened by 3 bases and J by 9 bases, with 6 bases between the two germline ends. The CDR3 DNA is TGTGCCATCAGTGACAGCGGTGAGCAGTTCTTC. Translated: CAISDSGEQFF.

This clonotype was observed many times. The chain carries TRBV12-3 or TRBV12-4 and TRBJ1-2; 7 positions agree with TRBD1. V lost 5 bases, J lost 2 bases, and 5 bases stayed unmatched. The CDR3 loop spans 14 amino acids. CDR3 residues: CASSPTGINYGYTF. The DNA for the CDR3 is TGTGCCAGCAGTCCGACAGGGATAAACTATGGCTACACCTTC.

This clonotype was observed a few times. The chain is built from TRBV5-6 and TRBJ2-4, with TRBD1 matching 7 bases. Trimming took 0 bases from V and 6 from J; bases not matched to a gene: 0. Germline V CDR1 and CDR2: SGHDT, YYEEEE. This CDR3 has 13 amino acids. The CDR3 reads CASSLGDRNIQYF. CDR3 DNA: TGTGCCAGCAGCTTGGGGGACAGAAACATTCAGTACTTC.

V gene TRBV9 combines with J gene TRBJ1-3, with a possible D match to TRBD1 (5 bases). Germline assignment: CDR1 SGDLS and CDR2 YYNGEE. V was cut by 5 bases and J by 0 bases, with 12 bases left in between. The CDR3 is 15 amino acids. CDR3 in amino acids: CASRGEQSSGNTIYF. CDR3 bases: TGTGCCAGCAGGGGGGAACAGAGCTCTGGAAACACCATATATTTT. Together with reference TRBV9 and TRBJ1-3, the CDR3 gives the full variable domain: DSGVTQTPKHLITATGQRVTLRCSPRSGDLSVYWYQQSLDQGLQFLIQYYNGEERAKGNILERFSAQQFPDLHSELNLSSLELGDSALYFCASRGEQSSGNTIYFGEGSWLTVV.

This clonotype was seen repeatedly, ten times or more. The chain has TRBV11-2 and TRBJ2-1; 8 bases line up with TRBD2. The CDR3 extends over 15 amino acids. The germline V gene has CDR1 SGHAT and CDR2 FQNNGV. V lost 4 bases to trimming and J lost 7 bases; unmatched junction nucleotides: 9. CDR3 region: CASSWPGGQVNEQFF. CDR3 nucleotide sequence: TGTGCCAGCAGCTGGCCGGGGGGGCAGGTTAATGAGCAGTTCTTC.